This section outlines one T cell receptor (beta chain) sequence together with its context. This entry belongs to a study of T cell changes during pregnancy in multiple sclerosis. V shed 5 bases and J shed 1 base, with 17 bases lying between them. The CDR3 runs to 17 residues. Germline V CDR1 and CDR2: MNHEY, SMNVEV (reference sequence). The assay was immunoSEQ multiplex PCR, and TCRdb's table has in-frame clones only and misses some. The data contain 95,000 to 100,000 clones, 91% of them singletons. The sequence was obtained from a female donor with multiple sclerosis, enrolled in a pregnancy study. Sequenced here: peripheral blood, sampled in the second trimester of pregnancy. The chain joins TRBV27 to TRBJ2-2; D is uncertain. The CDR3 region is CASSPSRRHMNTGELFF. DNA for the CDR3: TGTGCCAGCAGTCCTTCGCGTCGACACATGAACACCGGGGAGCTGTTTTTT.